These 14 T cell receptor beta chains were all obtained from the same sample, sequenced in a study of cytomegalovirus exposure and HLA in healthy donors (dated by TCRdb to about 2017). Receptors were amplified or captured by the immunoSEQ multiplex PCR assay. TCRdb holds this immuneACCESS table with in-frame rearrangements only. Some clones are missing; in checked studies, unresolved V genes explain under half, and the rest has no known cause. This sample lists 100,000 or so clones; about 88% were detected once. The ten biggest clones cover approximately 4% of the sample. The specimen sequenced was PBMCs. Receptor source: a woman aged 18-30 years in good health and CMV-seropositive.

The CDR3 DNA reads as TGTGCCATCAGGGGGACTAGCGGGACCACAGATACGCAGTATTTT. The encoded protein is CAIRGTSGTTDTQYF. V is TRBV10-3 and J is TRBJ2-3; TRBD2 matches at 13 bases. This CDR3 spans 15 amino acids. V shed 6 bases, J shed 2 bases, and the junction held 2 bases outside the gene matches. CDR1 is ENHRY, CDR2 SYGVKD, per germline.

V is TRBV29-1 and J is TRBJ2-3; 11 nucleotides agree with TRBD2. The CDR3 has 16 residues. The junction had 5 bases not matched to a gene; V was cut back by 3 bases and J by 0 bases. Germline assignment: CDR1 SQVTM and CDR2 ANQGSEA. The CDR3 DNA is TGCAGCGTTGAGGACAGACTAGCGGGAAGCACAGATACGCAGTATTTT. Translation: CSVEDRLAGSTDTQYF.

In this sample, this clone turned up a few times. The chain is built from TRBV5-1 and TRBJ2-7, with TRBD2 as a possible D gene (6 bases). Germline CDR1 reads SGHRS; CDR2 reads YFSETQ. Between the trimmed V and J ends, which lost 4 bases and 6 bases, there was a span of 17 bases. The CDR3 length is 14 residues. The CDR3 DNA is TGCGCCAGCAGCACAGAAGCGGGTGGAAGCGAGCAGTACTTC. This codes for CASSTEAGGSEQYF.

The chain recombines TRBV18 with TRBJ1-2; tentative D call: TRBD1 (6 bases). This CDR3 has 15 amino acids. The ends were cut back, 1 base at V and 4 bases at J, with 13 bases in the middle. Looked up from germline, CDR1 is KGHSH and CDR2 is LQKENI. The CDR3 reads CASSPQRGTSYGYTF. DNA for the CDR3: TGTGCCAGCTCACCACAGAGGGGGACCAGCTATGGCTACACCTTC.

The V and J genes are TRBV14 and TRBJ2-7; tentative D call: TRBD1 (6 bases). The germline V and J ends were trimmed by 4 bases and 0 bases, with 16 bases remaining between them. The CDR3 covers 16 residues. CDR1 SGHDN and CDR2 FVKESK come from the germline V gene. CDR3 region: CASSPRDRRPSYEQYF. CDR3 DNA sequence: TGTGCCAGCAGCCCCCGAGACAGGCGTCCCTCCTACGAGCAGTACTTC.

This sequence joins TRBV7-9 and TRBJ2-2, with a weak D call TRBD2 (5 bases). Trimming took 8 bases from V and 3 from J, leaving 19 bases between them. Germline V CDR1 and CDR2: SEHNR, FQNEAQ (reference sequence). This CDR3 spans 16 amino acids. The CDR3 loop is CASGPLGKSDTGELFF. The CDR3 region has the DNA TGTGCCAGCGGGCCACTAGGAAAATCGGACACCGGGGAGCTGTTTTTT.

This clone was counted at least ten times. A read error may account for a junction end that differs from germline. The V gene is TRBV11-2, the J gene TRBJ1-2; D call uncertain. The CDR3 runs to 14 residues. Germline V gives CDR1 SGHAT, CDR2 FQNNGV. The CDR3 coding sequence is TGTGCCAGCAGCCTAGATCCGGGGTACTATGGCTACACCTTC. The encoded protein is CASSLDPGYYGYTF.

CDR3 bases: TGCGCCAGCAGCTTAGAGGGGGATAATTCACCCCTCCACTTT. This codes for CASSLEGDNSPLHF. The chain couples TRBV5-1 to TRBJ1-6; weak D call: TRBD1 (6 bases). Trimming pared 2 bases from V and 5 bases from J, leaving 8 bases between. The CDR3 is 14 residues long. CDR1 and CDR2 from the germline V gene are SGHRS and YFSETQ.

This clone was picked up one time. The chain joins TRBV5-4 to TRBJ1-2; TRBD1 matches 9 bases. From germline, CDR1 is SGHNT and CDR2 YYREEE (reference sequence). V shed 3 bases and J 8 bases; nucleotides not matched to a gene: 5. The CDR3 is 13 amino acids. CDR3 amino acids: CASSSQGASGYTF. DNA of the CDR3: TGTGCCAGCAGCTCACAGGGGGCATCAGGCTACACCTTC.

This chain links TRBV4-1 with TRBJ2-4; possibly TRBD2 for D (6 bases). With 4 bases removed from V and 0 bases from J, the gap between germline ends came to 13 bases. Germline V CDR1 and CDR2: MGHRA, YSYEKL. The CDR3 is 16 amino acids. CDR3: CASSPGGAIAKNIQYF. CDR3 DNA: TGCGCCAGCAGCCCAGGAGGGGCGATAGCCAAAAACATTCAGTACTTC.

This rearrangement joins TRBV30 to TRBJ2-5, with D possibly TRBD1 on 6 matching bases. The CDR3 contains 15 residues. V was cut by 2 bases and J by 7 bases, with 20 bases left in between. Germline V gene data show CDR1 as GTSNPN and CDR2 as SVGIG (reference sequence). The CDR3 spells CAWSQRGRGAGTQYF. For the CDR3, the DNA is TGTGCCTGGAGTCAGAGGGGCAGGGGAGCCGGGACCCAGTACTTC.

Only a few counts were recorded for this clone. DNA of the CDR3: TGCGCCAGCAGCCAATCAGGGCTTCGGAATCAGCCCCAGCATTTT. Residues: CASSQSGLRNQPQHF. This chain uses TRBV4-1 with TRBJ1-5; D possibly corresponds to TRBD1 (5 bases). V lost 2 bases to trimming and J lost 4 bases, with 12 bases between them. Germline CDR1 MGHRA, CDR2 YSYEKL. This CDR3 comprises 15 residues.

V usage is TRBV28 and J usage is TRBJ1-3, with D possibly matching TRBD1 (6 bases). Deletions cut 7 bases from V and 2 bases from J, with 15 bases between. CDR1 and CDR2 (germline): MDHEN, SYDVKM. The length of the CDR3 is 15 residues. In DNA form, the CDR3 reads TGTGCCAGCACCGAACAGGGACGGACTGGAAACACCATATATTTT. It encodes CASTEQGRTGNTIYF.

This clone came up a few times. This chain uses TRBV28 with TRBJ1-2; 7 nucleotides line up with TRBD1. With 6 bases clipped from V and 2 bases from J, the junction kept 12 bases outside the gene matches. This CDR3 region has 16 residues. Germline CDR1 is MDHEN and CDR2 is SYDVKM. CDR3 sequence reads: CASSTTGSIGNYGYTF. The CDR3 DNA reads as TGTGCCAGCAGCACGACAGGGTCGATTGGGAACTATGGCTACACCTTC.